One sample yielded the 27 T cell receptor beta chains listed below, sequenced in a study of T cell repertoires in ileal Crohn's disease. This table comes from immunoSEQ multiplex PCR, and its TCRdb copy is limited to in-frame clones, with some not included. The sample has 10,000 to 14,000 clones; roughly 76% are singletons. Material: ileal tissue. The receptors were gathered from an adult with Crohn's disease.

The chain uses TRBV19 and TRBJ1-4, with D uncertain. Per germline, CDR1 LNHDA and CDR2 SQIVND (reference sequence). CDR3 length equals 14 residues. Trimming cost V 3 bases and J 0 bases, with 5 bases left between them. Here the CDR3 reads CASSIRATNEKLFF. The CDR3 DNA reads as TGTGCCAGTAGTATTAGAGCAACTAATGAAAAACTGTTTTTT.

The J gene is TRBJ2-7, the V gene TRBV19; 8 bases agree with TRBD1. CDR1 and CDR2 (germline): LNHDA, SQIVND (reference sequence). The CDR3 is 14 residues long. Trimming took 4 bases from V and 4 from J; bases not matched to a gene: 6. CDR3 DNA: TGTGCCAGTAGTACGGGACAGGACAGATACGAGCAGTACTTC. The encoded protein is CASSTGQDRYEQYF.

V usage is TRBV6-1 and J usage is TRBJ1-6; 8 bases align to TRBD1. V lost 2 bases and J lost 9; bases outside the gene matches: 6. There are 15 residues in the CDR3. Germline V gene lookup returns CDR1 MNHNS and CDR2 SASEGT. The CDR3 nucleotides are TGTGCCAGCAGTGAATCGACAGGGGAAAGTTCACCCCTCCACTTT. Its translation: CASSESTGESSPLHF.

This rearrangement joins TRBV29-1 to TRBJ2-5; D not certain. The CDR3 loop spans 9 amino acids. V was shortened by 4 bases and J by 5 bases, with 2 bases between the two germline ends. CDR1 is SQVTM and CDR2 is ANQGSEA in the germline V gene. Here the CDR3 reads CSVAETQYF. The CDR3 nucleotides read TGCAGCGTTGCTGAGACCCAGTACTTC.

This clone was counted once. The junction and the germline gene differ at one end; a read error may be behind it. This chain uses TRBV7-7 with TRBJ2-7; 11 bases align to TRBD2. There are 15 residues in the CDR3. The germline V gene encodes CDR1 SSHAT and CDR2 FNYEAQ (reference sequence). In DNA, the CDR3 is TGTGCTAGCAGCTCACTAGCGGGGGCCGCCTACGAGCAGTACTTC. Encoded protein: CASSSLAGAAYEQYF.

This clone was observed a few times. The CDR3 DNA is TGTGCCAGCACCTTTGGGACAGGGGGCTCTGGAAACACCATATATTTT. The encoded protein is CASTFGTGGSGNTIYF. The chain carries TRBV5-6 and TRBJ1-3; 11 positions agree with TRBD1. The CDR3 contains 16 residues. The ends lost 6 bases at V and 0 bases at J; junction bases unmatched: 5. Germline CDR1 SGHDT, CDR2 YYEEEE.

The gene calls are TRBV10-3 and TRBJ1-1; D is perhaps TRBD1 (6 bases). Germline V gene lookup returns CDR1 ENHRY and CDR2 SYGVKD. The CDR3 is 13 amino acids. Trimming pared 7 bases from V and 4 bases from J, leaving 13 bases between. The CDR3 DNA is TGTGCCATCAAGGACAGTGACGGCACTGAAGCTTTCTTT. The encoded protein is CAIKDSDGTEAFF.

CDR3 DNA sequence: TGTGCCAGCAGCGAGCGGGGGACCGGGGAGCTGTTTTTT. As protein: CASSERGTGELFF. This sequence joins TRBV9 and TRBJ2-2; 8 bases are a match to TRBD2. CDR1 SGDLS and CDR2 YYNGEE come from the germline V gene. The CDR3 is 13 residues long. V lost 3 bases, J lost 5 bases, and 0 bases stayed unmatched. The full variable domain, with the rest looked up from reference TRBV9 and TRBJ2-2, is DSGVTQTPKHLITATGQRVTLRCSPRSGDLSVYWYQQSLDQGLQFLIQYYNGEERAKGNILERFSAQQFPDLHSELNLSSLELGDSALYFCASSERGTGELFFGEGSRLTVL.

The V and J genes are TRBV10-2 and TRBJ1-1, with D possibly matching TRBD1 (6 bases). Trimming took off 2 bases at V and 6 bases at J, with 22 bases between the two ends. Germline loops: CDR1 WSHSY, CDR2 SAAADI. The CDR3 loop spans 17 amino acids. The CDR3 is CASSEPDQTGSRAEAFF. In DNA form, the CDR3 reads TGCGCCAGCAGTGAGCCGGACCAAACAGGGTCGAGGGCTGAAGCTTTCTTT.

The chain carries TRBV5-6 and TRBJ1-2; tentatively, D is TRBD1 (5 bases). The CDR3 spans 15 residues. Trimming removed 4 bases from V and 4 bases from J, with 17 bases in between. Germline loops: CDR1 SGHDT, CDR2 YYEEEE. In nucleotides, the CDR3 is TGTGCCAGCAGCCCCCCCACAGGCCCCTCCTATGGCTACACCTTC. Amino acids: CASSPPTGPSYGYTF.

The V gene is TRBV4-1, the J gene TRBJ1-2; D is uncertain. Trimming removed 4 bases from V and 6 bases from J, with 18 bases in between. The germline V gene encodes CDR1 MGHRA and CDR2 YSYEKL. This CDR3 comprises 15 residues. This CDR3 is CASSRLTVFFHGYTF. CDR3 sequence (DNA): TGCGCCAGCAGCCGATTAACAGTCTTCTTCCATGGCTACACCTTC.

This clone has only one observation. The chain couples TRBV5-1 to TRBJ1-4; D unclear. Germline CDR1 SGHRS, CDR2 YFSETQ. The CDR3 spans 15 residues. V lost 4 bases to trimming and J lost 0 bases, with 10 bases between them. The CDR3 DNA follows: TGCGCCAGCAGCACGGACTTGGCAACTAATGAAAAACTGTTTTTT. Amino acids: CASSTDLATNEKLFF. The whole variable domain, filled in from reference TRBV5-1 and TRBJ1-4, reads KAGVTQTPRYLIKTRGQQVTLSCSPISGHRSVSWYQQTPGQGLQFLFEYFSETQRNKGNFPGRFSGRQFSNSRSEMNVSTLELGDSALYLCASSTDLATNEKLFFGSGTQLSVL.

The chain employs TRBV12-5 and TRBJ2-3, with 7 bases lining up with TRBD2. The trim removed 3 bases at V and 10 bases at J, leaving 4 bases unmatched. The CDR3 totals 12 residues. Germline CDR1 LGHNT, CDR2 FRNRAP. The CDR3 protein is CASGFWEGAQYF. For the CDR3, the DNA is TGTGCTAGTGGTTTTTGGGAGGGTGCGCAGTATTTT.

The V and J genes are TRBV19 and TRBJ1-3, with 7 bases matching TRBD1. The trim removed 4 bases at V and 6 bases at J, leaving 9 bases unmatched. This CDR3 comprises 15 residues. From germline, CDR1 is LNHDA and CDR2 SQIVND (reference sequence). This CDR3 is CASSTPGTAPNTIYF. For the CDR3, the DNA is TGTGCCAGTAGTACTCCCGGGACAGCCCCAAACACCATATATTTT.

This clone is medium-sized (0.01 to 0.1%) within its sample. The rearrangement links TRBV6-6 to TRBJ1-3; 7 nucleotides match TRBD1. This CDR3 has 14 residues. J gave up 1 base and V 5 bases, and 2 bases lay outside the gene matches. In germline, CDR1 is MNHNY, CDR2 SVGAGI (reference sequence). The CDR3 region is CASSTQGSGNTIYF. The DNA of the CDR3 is TGTGCCAGCAGTACACAGGGGTCTGGAAACACCATATATTTT.

The V and J genes are TRBV10-1 and TRBJ2-7; TRBD2 agrees at 8 bases. The CDR3 runs 14 residues. Germline CDR1 and CDR2: WNHNN and SYGVQD (reference sequence). Germline trimming cut 3 bases from V and 2 bases from J; bases unmatched to any gene: 3. The CDR3, as DNA: TGCGCCAGCAGTGAAAGCGGGGGACCCTACGAGCAGTACTTC. Encoded protein: CASSESGGPYEQYF.

This rearrangement joins TRBV20-1 to TRBJ2-7; D unclear. The CDR3 covers 11 residues. Germline V gene data show CDR1 as DFQATT and CDR2 as SNEGSKA (reference sequence). The V end was cut by 3 bases, the J end by 2 bases, with 5 bases between. DNA for the CDR3: TGCAGTGCTAGGAACACCTACGAGCAGTACTTC. Protein sequence: CSARNTYEQYF.

The chain couples TRBV2 to TRBJ1-6; 9 bases line up with TRBD1. The germline gives CDR1 SNHLY, CDR2 FYNNEI. The CDR3 covers 19 residues. With V trimmed by 6 bases and J by 6 bases, 18 bases remained unmatched. The CDR3 protein is CASRGPGQGQNSRNSPLHF. For the CDR3, the DNA is TGTGCCAGCAGGGGACCGGGACAGGGCCAAAATTCACGTAATTCACCCCTCCACTTT.

The chain couples TRBV5-4 to TRBJ2-3, with 16 bases lining up with TRBD2. Germline CDR1 is SGHNT and CDR2 is YYREEE (reference sequence). Trimming cost V 4 bases and J 5 bases; bases outside gene matches: 7. CDR3 length: 17 amino acids. The CDR3 sequence: CASSPGLAGGSGDTQYF. CDR3 sequence (DNA): TGTGCCAGCAGCCCGGGACTAGCGGGGGGGTCCGGAGATACGCAGTATTTT.

The chain joins TRBV19 to TRBJ2-3, with D perhaps matching TRBD1 (7 bases). CDR3 length: 13 residues. V dropped 10 bases and J dropped 3 bases, with 14 bases sitting between them. Germline loops: CDR1 LNHDA, CDR2 SQIVND (reference sequence). Here the CDR3 reads CATSGGFTDTQYF. The CDR3 region has the DNA TGTGCCACCTCAGGGGGGTTTACAGATACGCAGTATTTT.

The gene calls are TRBV10-3 and TRBJ1-2; 7 bases fit TRBD1. Germline V gene sequence: CDR1 ENHRY, CDR2 SYGVKD. This CDR3 comprises 12 residues. Unmatched junction bases numbered 5, after V lost 5 bases and J lost 8 bases. The CDR3 nucleotides read TGTGCCATCAGTCCCGACAGGGACGGCTACACCTTC. It is translated as CAISPDRDGYTF.

The chain is built from TRBV4-2 and TRBJ1-5; 8 bases match TRBD1. Germline CDR1 and CDR2: LGHNA and YNFKEQ. V was clipped by 5 bases and J by 0 bases; unmatched bases: 3. The CDR3 length is 15 residues. CDR3 residues: CASSSQGDSNQPQHF. In DNA form, the CDR3 reads TGTGCCAGCAGCTCACAGGGGGATAGCAATCAGCCCCAGCATTTT.

The chain has TRBV5-6 and TRBJ1-2; maybe TRBD1 (6 bases). The CDR3 is 14 amino acids. Trimming cost V 4 bases and J 9 bases, with 19 bases left between them. Germline CDR1 and CDR2: SGHDT and YYEEEE. CDR3 sequence (DNA): TGTGCCAGCAGCCAGGCTGGACAGTCTTTGAGCTACACCTTC. Protein product: CASSQAGQSLSYTF.

This clone qualifies as medium-sized. V and J are TRBV7-8 and TRBJ1-2; D is possibly TRBD1 (6 bases). V shed 2 bases and J shed 3 bases, with 13 bases lying between them. The CDR3 extends over 15 amino acids. Germline CDR1 SGHVS, CDR2 FQNEAQ. In DNA form, the CDR3 reads TGTGCCAGCAGCTTATTAGAGGGGGTGGACTATGGCTACACCTTC. Encoded protein: CASSLLEGVDYGYTF.

The chain has TRBV10-3 and TRBJ2-7, with 7 bases fitting TRBD2. V dropped 5 bases and J dropped 2; count of bases not matched to a gene: 9. The CDR3 length is 15 residues. Germline CDR1 and CDR2: ENHRY and SYGVKD. The CDR3 loop reads CAISPLAGVTYEQYF. The CDR3, as DNA: TGTGCCATCAGTCCCCTGGCGGGGGTAACCTACGAGCAGTACTTC.

In this sample, this clone is medium-sized. The CDR3 DNA reads as TGTGCCAGCAGTTTCTCAAGGGGGGGTGGATCACCCCTCCACTTT. Translated, it gives CASSFSRGGGSPLHF. The chain combines TRBV28 with TRBJ1-6, with D possibly matching TRBD1 (6 bases). The CDR3 runs to 15 residues. CDR1 MDHEN and CDR2 SYDVKM come from the germline V gene. Trimming took 3 bases from V and 10 from J, leaving 16 bases between them.

The chain carries TRBV11-3 and TRBJ2-3; D is possibly TRBD2 (6 bases). The CDR3 loop spans 14 amino acids. V was shortened by 3 bases and J by 5 bases, with 12 bases between the two germline ends. CDR1 is SGHNT and CDR2 is YENEEA in the germline V gene. The chain's CDR3 is CASSLSLGGDTQYF. The CDR3 DNA reads TGTGCCAGCAGCTTGTCCCTGGGAGGAGATACGCAGTATTTT.